This T cell receptor (beta chain) emerged from a study of Ad26.COV2.S vaccination and SARS-CoV-2 variants. Study results and caveats: Researchers reported similar non-spike TCR breadth in vaccine and placebo recipients.

The assay was immunoSEQ multiplex PCR, and TCRdb's table has in-frame clones only and misses some. The data show 300,000 to 450,000 clones, about 92% seen once. With respect to this clone: Its target is not known.

V was pared by 0 bases and J by 0 bases, with 13 bases between. This CDR3 spans 17 amino acids. In germline, CDR1 is SGHNT, CDR2 YYREEE (reference sequence). Sequenced here: peripheral blood, sampled after recovery from COVID-19. The chain carries TRBV5-4 and TRBJ1-3, with D unresolved. The clonotype was recovered from a human donor who had recovered from COVID-19. CDR3 sequence (DNA): TGTGCCAGCAGCTTGGCCCAGGACCGAAGCTCTGGAAACACCATATATTTT. It codes for CASSLAQDRSSGNTIYF.